The sequence of this T cell receptor beta chain was determined in a study of response to subunit inactivated influenza vaccine (dated by TCRdb to 2017 to 2018). Some background on the complete study: Deep quantitative T cell receptor repertoire profiling was used in the study to track responses to a trivalent subunit inactivated influenza vaccine.

What the research found in general, with its limitations: The authors suggested that each seasonal influenza vaccination may recruit only a limited number of new T cells.

The library was built by means of RT-PCR. The sequencer listed for this sample is Illumina HiSeq 2500. The raw public reads went through TCRdb reprocessing: fastp at Q25, MiXCR clone calling, in-frame beta chains kept. Entries are consolidated by CDR3 protein sequence, retaining the most common genes and DNA. Within this sample are 630,000 or so distinct CDR3 sequences, with approximately 14% of them counted one time only. 11% of the sample goes to the ten largest clones. CDR1 LGHNA and CDR2 YSLEER were looked up in the germline V gene. V and J are trimmed by 1 base and 3 bases, and the gene matches miss 5 bases of the junction. The CDR3, cysteine through phenylalanine, is 16 amino acids long. The DNA shown is the 48-base CDR3, in frame from base 1. This clonotype showed up many times. Its antigen is currently not known. It has no much larger one-base neighbor in the sample; base qualities were not kept.

The receptor comes from a man in his fifties who received an inactivated influenza vaccine. Donor details come from another sample of the same person, matched by shared clones. The V and J genes are TRBV4-3 and TRBJ2-7, and TRBD1 matches 11 of the central bases. Here the sequenced sample was PBMCs from blood, taken approximately 13 days after vaccination. The DNA sequence follows: TGCGCCAGCAGCCAAGGGACAGGGGGCGCGATCTACGAGCAGTACTTC. This codes for CASSQGTGGAIYEQYF.